A selection of T cell receptor beta chains follows, all from one sample in a study of blood T cell repertoires in COVID-19. Measured with immunoSEQ multiplex PCR; TCRdb has only the in-frame clones, and not every one. The sample includes a few hundred thousand clones, around 88% seen only once; the top ten take about 1.2%. The sequencing input was peripheral blood. These receptors were obtained from a woman in her 50s with acute or convalescent COVID-19. CDR3s include the opening cysteine and the closing phenylalanine or tryptophan. The order of the fields is CDR3 DNA, CDR3 protein, V gene, J gene, clone size, D gene, CDR3 length. The D gene is left open where the match is weak. The size field is filled for only some rows; it gives once, few, many or a size class.

CDR3nt: TGTGCCAGCAGTTTGGCAGGGGCTCGACAGCCCCAGCATTTT
CDR3aa: CASSLAGARQPQHF
v_gene: TRBV27
j_gene: TRBJ1-5
abundance: -
d_gene: -
len: 14

CDR3nt: TGTGCCACCAGCAGAGATCTCAGGAGGCTGACGGGAGATACGCAGTATTTT
CDR3aa: CATSRDLRRLTGDTQYF
v_gene: TRBV15
j_gene: TRBJ2-3
abundance: once
d_gene: -
len: 17

CDR3nt: TGTGCCAGCAGCCAAGGGAGGGGACTAGCGATAGATACGCAGTATTTT
CDR3aa: CASSQGRGLAIDTQYF
v_gene: TRBV4-2
j_gene: TRBJ2-3
abundance: few
d_gene: TRBD2
len: 16

CDR3nt: TGTGCCAGCAGCCGGGACAGTTTTAGCTCCTACAATGAGCAGTTCTTC
CDR3aa: CASSRDSFSSYNEQFF
v_gene: TRBV7-6
j_gene: TRBJ2-1
abundance: once
d_gene: TRBD1
len: 16

CDR3nt: TGTGCCAGCAGTTCCCTCGACACCATATATTTT
CDR3aa: CASSSLDTIYF
v_gene: TRBV6-5
j_gene: TRBJ1-3
abundance: -
d_gene: -
len: 11

CDR3nt: TGTGCTTCCGCCGTGGGGGCCGGAGAGACCCAGTACTTC
CDR3aa: CASAVGAGETQYF
v_gene: TRBV5-4
j_gene: TRBJ2-5
abundance: -
d_gene: -
len: 13

CDR3nt: TGTGCCAGCAGCTTTGAGGTAGGGGGAGAGGCCAACGTCCTGACTTTC
CDR3aa: CASSFEVGGEANVLTF
v_gene: TRBV5-4
j_gene: TRBJ2-6
abundance: -
d_gene: -
len: 16

CDR3nt: TGTGCCAGCAGGACCCGAGGGAGGGACACTGAAGCTTTCTTT
CDR3aa: CASRTRGRDTEAFF
v_gene: TRBV6-5
j_gene: TRBJ1-1
abundance: -
d_gene: -
len: 14

CDR3nt: TGTGCCAGTAGTATGGACAGGGCCACTGAAGCTTTCTTT
CDR3aa: CASSMDRATEAFF
v_gene: TRBV19
j_gene: TRBJ1-1
abundance: -
d_gene: TRBD1
len: 13

CDR3nt: TGTGCCAGCAGCCAACCGGACAGCACCCAAGAGACCCAGTACTTC
CDR3aa: CASSQPDSTQETQYF
v_gene: TRBV3-1/TRBV3-2
j_gene: TRBJ2-5
abundance: once
d_gene: -
len: 15

CDR3nt: TGTGCCAGCAGCGAACAGGGGGCCCTCTACAATGAGCAGTTCTTC
CDR3aa: CASSEQGALYNEQFF
v_gene: TRBV5-4
j_gene: TRBJ2-1
abundance: -
d_gene: TRBD1
len: 15

CDR3nt: TGTGCCAGCAGCTTAGACCCGGGACAGGCATCACCCCTCCACTTT
CDR3aa: CASSLDPGQASPLHF
v_gene: TRBV7-2
j_gene: TRBJ1-6
abundance: -
d_gene: TRBD1
len: 15

CDR3nt: TGTGCCAGCAGTTCTCGGGACAGGGTGCGTGGCTACACCTTC
CDR3aa: CASSSRDRVRGYTF
v_gene: TRBV27
j_gene: TRBJ1-2
abundance: -
d_gene: TRBD1
len: 14

CDR3nt: TGTGCCAGCAGTAGGGACCGGGACTCCAATGAAAAACTGTTTTTT
CDR3aa: CASSRDRDSNEKLFF
v_gene: TRBV6-5
j_gene: TRBJ1-4
abundance: once
d_gene: -
len: 15

CDR3nt: TGTGCCAGCAGTGAAGGGGCGTCCTCCGGGGAGCTGTTTTTT
CDR3aa: CASSEGASSGELFF
v_gene: TRBV2
j_gene: TRBJ2-2
abundance: -
d_gene: -
len: 14

CDR3nt: TGTGCCAGCAGCTTAGGGGTACAGGGCGGAGGAAACACCATATATTTT
CDR3aa: CASSLGVQGGGNTIYF
v_gene: TRBV7-9
j_gene: TRBJ1-3
abundance: -
d_gene: -
len: 16

CDR3nt: TGTGCCACCAGTGATGGAGGGGTTGAGACCCAGTACTTC
CDR3aa: CATSDGGVETQYF
v_gene: TRBV24-1
j_gene: TRBJ2-5
abundance: -
d_gene: -
len: 13

CDR3nt: TGTGCCAGCAGTTTACGGGACAGGGTGACAGATACGCAGTATTTT
CDR3aa: CASSLRDRVTDTQYF
v_gene: TRBV27
j_gene: TRBJ2-3
abundance: -
d_gene: TRBD1
len: 15

CDR3nt: TGTGCCAGCAGTGGCCCATTACAGGGGGAGACTGAAGCTTTCTTT
CDR3aa: CASSGPLQGETEAFF
v_gene: TRBV2
j_gene: TRBJ1-1
abundance: -
d_gene: TRBD1
len: 15

CDR3nt: TGCGCCAGCAGCCCGCAGGCGAACACTGAAGCTTTCTTT
CDR3aa: CASSPQANTEAFF
v_gene: TRBV4-1
j_gene: TRBJ1-1
abundance: -
d_gene: -
len: 13

CDR3nt: TGTGCCAGTCAGCGGTCGAGCTCCTACAATGAGCAGTTCTTC
CDR3aa: CASQRSSSYNEQFF
v_gene: TRBV19
j_gene: TRBJ2-1
abundance: -
d_gene: -
len: 14

CDR3nt: TGTGCCAGCAGTGAATTAAGGGGTGAGCAGTTCTTC
CDR3aa: CASSELRGEQFF
v_gene: TRBV25-1
j_gene: TRBJ2-1
abundance: -
d_gene: -
len: 12

CDR3nt: TGTGCCAGCAGATCGACTAGCGCTACCTACGAGCAGTACTTC
CDR3aa: CASRSTSATYEQYF
v_gene: TRBV5-4
j_gene: TRBJ2-7
abundance: -
d_gene: TRBD2
len: 14

CDR3nt: TGTGCCAGCAGTACCACCCGCGGGGGGTACGAGCAGTACTTC
CDR3aa: CASSTTRGGYEQYF
v_gene: TRBV6-5
j_gene: TRBJ2-7
abundance: -
d_gene: TRBD2
len: 14

CDR3nt: TGTGCCAGCAGAGAGACAGGGGGAGAGACCCAGTACTTC
CDR3aa: CASRETGGETQYF
v_gene: TRBV6-5
j_gene: TRBJ2-5
abundance: -
d_gene: TRBD1
len: 13

CDR3nt: TGTGCCAGCAGCGGGACTAGCGGAGACTTCGTCTACAATGAGCAGTTCTTC
CDR3aa: CASSGTSGDFVYNEQFF
v_gene: TRBV7-2
j_gene: TRBJ2-1
abundance: -
d_gene: TRBD2
len: 17

CDR3nt: TGTGCCAGCAGCTATCCCCGGACAGGGACACACAATGAGCAGTTCTTC
CDR3aa: CASSYPRTGTHNEQFF
v_gene: TRBV5-4
j_gene: TRBJ2-1
abundance: -
d_gene: TRBD1
len: 16

CDR3nt: TGTGCCAGCAGCCCCAGCCGAGGGAGGGACACTGAAGCTTTCTTT
CDR3aa: CASSPSRGRDTEAFF
v_gene: TRBV7-9
j_gene: TRBJ1-1
abundance: -
d_gene: -
len: 15

CDR3nt: TGTGCCATCAGTGCCGAGGGACAGTTGAAGGATTCACCCCTCCACTTT
CDR3aa: CAISAEGQLKDSPLHF
v_gene: TRBV10-3
j_gene: TRBJ1-6
abundance: -
d_gene: TRBD1
len: 16

CDR3nt: TGCGCCAGCAGCCAAGGATTGGCCAGATTGAACACTGAAGCTTTCTTT
CDR3aa: CASSQGLARLNTEAFF
v_gene: TRBV4-1
j_gene: TRBJ1-1
abundance: -
d_gene: -
len: 16

CDR3nt: TGCAGTGCTAGTCGACAGGGGACTGAAGCTTTCTTT
CDR3aa: CSASRQGTEAFF
v_gene: TRBV20-1
j_gene: TRBJ1-1
abundance: -
d_gene: TRBD1
len: 12

CDR3nt: TGTGCCAGTAGTATTTCGGATAGCGGGAGCCCCGAGCAGTACTTC
CDR3aa: CASSISDSGSPEQYF
v_gene: TRBV19
j_gene: TRBJ2-7
abundance: -
d_gene: TRBD2
len: 15

CDR3nt: TGTGCCAGCAGTTTCTTACTGAACACCGGGGAGCTGTTTTTT
CDR3aa: CASSFLLNTGELFF
v_gene: TRBV6-5
j_gene: TRBJ2-2
abundance: -
d_gene: -
len: 14